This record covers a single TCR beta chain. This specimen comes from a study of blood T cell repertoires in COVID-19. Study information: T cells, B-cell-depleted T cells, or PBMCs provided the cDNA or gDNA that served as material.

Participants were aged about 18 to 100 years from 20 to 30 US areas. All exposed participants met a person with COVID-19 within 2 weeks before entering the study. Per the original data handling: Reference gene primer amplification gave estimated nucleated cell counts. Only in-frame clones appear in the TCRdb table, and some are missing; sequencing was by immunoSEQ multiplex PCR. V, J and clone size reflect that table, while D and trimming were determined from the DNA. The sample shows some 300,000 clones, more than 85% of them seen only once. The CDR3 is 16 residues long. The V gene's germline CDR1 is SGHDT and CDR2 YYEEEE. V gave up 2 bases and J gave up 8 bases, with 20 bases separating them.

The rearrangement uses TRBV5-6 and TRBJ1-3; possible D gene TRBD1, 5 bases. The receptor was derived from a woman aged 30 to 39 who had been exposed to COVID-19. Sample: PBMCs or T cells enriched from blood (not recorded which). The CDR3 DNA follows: TGTGCCAGCAGCTTACAATCGGCAGGGTTTCTGTACACCATATATTTT. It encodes CASSLQSAGFLYTIYF.